This T cell receptor beta chain comes out of a study of Ad26.COV2.S vaccination and SARS-CoV-2 variants. For the study at large: Among those in the COV1001 Ad26.COV2.S trial arm was the donor. Intramuscularly, Ad26.COV2.S was given either once or twice, 56 days apart. Study-wide findings and caveats: In vaccinated individuals, spike-specific CD8+ and CD4+ T cell responses reportedly displayed substantial breadth.

The trim removed 0 bases at V and 1 base at J, leaving 2 bases unmatched. The CDR3 sequence is 16 residues long. In germline, CDR1 is SGHNT, CDR2 YYREEE (reference sequence). Assay: immunoSEQ multiplex PCR; the TCRdb copy retains only in-frame clones and omits some. The table lists more than 300,000 clones, about 85% of them singletons. Treatment meaning: 15 to 20 received Ad26.COV2.S at low or high dose, single or two shots; about 5 received placebo; per-sample allocation not given. Repertoires come from day 63 after the first vaccine or placebo injection. Wuhan-strain SARS-CoV-2 spike was expressed by the Ad26 vector that made up the vaccine. Note on this clone: Its specificity is unknown.

This TCR derives from a person aged 18-60 years who received the Ad26.COV2.S COVID-19 vaccine or a placebo. V is TRBV5-4 and J is TRBJ2-5; 11 bases align to TRBD2. The sample here was peripheral blood, taken in a trial of Ad26.COV2.S vaccine versus placebo. CDR3 residues: CASSLALAGGQETQYF. DNA for the CDR3: TGTGCCAGCAGCTTGGCGCTAGCGGGAGGCCAAGAGACCCAGTACTTC. The whole variable domain, remainder taken from reference TRBV5-4 and TRBJ2-5, is ETGVTQSPTHLIKTRGQQVTLRCSSQSGHNTVSWYQQALGQGPQFIFQYYREEENGRGNFPPRFSGLQFPNYSSELNVNALELDDSALYLCASSLALAGGQETQYFGPGTRLLVL.